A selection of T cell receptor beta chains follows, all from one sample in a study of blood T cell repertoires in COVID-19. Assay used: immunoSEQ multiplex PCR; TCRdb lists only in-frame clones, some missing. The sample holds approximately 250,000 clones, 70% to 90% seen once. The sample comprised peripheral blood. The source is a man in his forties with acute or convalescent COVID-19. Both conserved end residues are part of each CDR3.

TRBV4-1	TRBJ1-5	CASSYAPLQPQHF
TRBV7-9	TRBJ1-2	CASSAFPGQLNYGYTF
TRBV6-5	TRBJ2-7	CASSSPGLENYEQYF
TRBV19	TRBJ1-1	CASSSAREGNTEAFF
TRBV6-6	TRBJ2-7	CASSGTDRNLYEQYF
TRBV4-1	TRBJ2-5	CASSPDGASGEETQYF
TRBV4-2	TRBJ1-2	CASSQATGQGIVHF
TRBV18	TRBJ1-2	CASSPEGGGYTF
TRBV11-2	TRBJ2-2	CASSSQGLANTGELFF
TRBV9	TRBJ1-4	CASSPSGEGSLEKLFF
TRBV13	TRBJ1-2	CASSLGRGGNYGYTF
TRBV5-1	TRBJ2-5	CASSLGVYGSGGQETQYF
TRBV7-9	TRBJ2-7	CASSPGVEQYF
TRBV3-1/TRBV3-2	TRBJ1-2	CASSQDWGGHYGYTF
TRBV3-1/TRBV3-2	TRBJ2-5	CASSQGDRQETQYF
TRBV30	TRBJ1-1	CAWRSGQGMVTEAFF
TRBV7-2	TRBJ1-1	CASSSGTGGIEEAFF
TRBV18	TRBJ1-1	CASSPQQYTEAFF
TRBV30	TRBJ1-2	CAWIDTYYGYTF
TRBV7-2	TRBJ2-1	CASTQQASGGGYGEQFF
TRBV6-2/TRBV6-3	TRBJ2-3	CASSKLTTYSARPTDTQYF
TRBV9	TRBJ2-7	CASSVIGEGDEQYF
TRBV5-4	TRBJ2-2	CASSLADTGELFF
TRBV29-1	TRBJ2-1	CSAPGTGGGEQFF
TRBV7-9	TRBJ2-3	CASSPGSRTDTQYF
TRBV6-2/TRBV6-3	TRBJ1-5	CASTPRRRQGFEPYSNQPQHF
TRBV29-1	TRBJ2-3	CSVDNPGGDTQYF
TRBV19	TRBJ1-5	CASSIGGNQPQHF
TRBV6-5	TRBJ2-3	CASSISGADTQYF
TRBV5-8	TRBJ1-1	CASSRPGRLSYGGSEAFF
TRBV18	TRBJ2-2	CASSPYGSVRTGELFF
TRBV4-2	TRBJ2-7	CASSRWRGAEYEQYF
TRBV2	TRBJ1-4	CASSVGRATNEKLFF
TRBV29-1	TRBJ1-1	CSVEDRGGNTEAFF
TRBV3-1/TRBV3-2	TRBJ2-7	CASSHIGQGGYEQYF
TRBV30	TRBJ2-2	CAWSVSRRAGELFF
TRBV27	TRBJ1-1	CASSLGLSTTVTEAFF
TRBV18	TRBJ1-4	CASSPTGGEKLFF
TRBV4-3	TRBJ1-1	CASSRGQENTEAFF
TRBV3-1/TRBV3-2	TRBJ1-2	CASSQRAGTGVGYTF
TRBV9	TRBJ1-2	CASSAQGQYGAYGYTF
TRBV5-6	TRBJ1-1	CASSLDSRGAFF
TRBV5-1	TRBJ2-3	CASSLPQGAADTQYF
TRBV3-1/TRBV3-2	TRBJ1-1	CASSQRHGNTEAFF
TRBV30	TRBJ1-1	CAWSVQGEGVAFF
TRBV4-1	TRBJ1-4	CASSRGEKLFF
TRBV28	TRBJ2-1	CASSLVAGASNEQFF